The 5 T cell receptor beta chains below were found in one sample sequenced in a study of T cells after yellow fever vaccination. MiXCR, applied by TCRdb to the 5' RACE reads, yields one record per CDR3 protein. The table shows about 260,000 distinct CDR3 sequences, with approximately 5.2% occurring only once. The source material was CD4+ T cells sorted from PBMCs, sampled on the day of the yellow fever booster vaccination. These receptors came from a man aged 18 to 29 who received the YFV17D yellow fever vaccine.

As concerns this clonotype: With a much larger clone just one base away, this may be a read error. This chain joins TRBV5-5 and TRBJ2-5; D not certain. The CDR3 totals 13 residues. From germline, CDR1 is SGHKS and CDR2 YYEKEE (reference sequence). CDR3 in amino acids: CASSLAWEETKYF. The CDR3 DNA follows: TGTGCCAGCAGCTTGGCTTGGGAAGAGACCAAGTACTTC.

In its sample, this clonotype was seen many times. The V call is TRBV5-1, the J call TRBJ2-1; 7 positions match TRBD2. V shed 0 bases and J 12 bases; nucleotides not matched to a gene: 9. This CDR3 region has 14 residues. From germline, CDR1 is SGHRS and CDR2 YFSETQ. In DNA, the CDR3 is TGCGCCAGCAGCTTGGGACTAGCACCCGCCGGGCAGTTCTTC. Translated, it gives CASSLGLAPAGQFF.

The V gene is TRBV9, the J gene TRBJ2-3, with 9 nucleotides matching TRBD2. The CDR3 sequence is 14 residues long. Germline V gene data show CDR1 as SGDLS and CDR2 as YYNGEE. V dropped 8 bases and J dropped 2; count of bases not matched to a gene: 6. The CDR3 DNA follows: TGTGCCAGTGAACGCGGGGGGGCCACAGATACGCAGTATTTT. Amino acid sequence: CASERGGATDTQYF.

This clonotype was detected a few times. The J gene is TRBJ2-1, the V gene TRBV7-2; 7 bases line up with TRBD1. Losses at the gene ends were 0 bases for V and 16 bases for J; bases not matched to a gene: 12. The CDR3 loop spans 14 amino acids. Germline V gene lookup returns CDR1 SGHTA and CDR2 FQGNSA. The CDR3 sequence: CASSLALGQVGIFF. The CDR3 DNA sequence: TGTGCCAGCAGCTTAGCCCTTGGACAGGTTGGGATATTCTTC.

This chain uses TRBV9 with TRBJ2-3; D remains ambiguous. This CDR3 has 15 residues. Germline-derived CDR1 and CDR2 are SGDLS and YYNGEE. V lost 4 bases and J 3 bases, leaving 15 bases between the germline ends. CDR3 in DNA: TGTGCCAGCAGCCTTAGCCGGCAGCCGACAGATACGCAGTATTTT. Translating it yields CASSLSRQPTDTQYF.